A single sample is the source of the 23 T cell receptor beta chains below, sequenced in a study of T cell repertoires in cytomegalovirus infection. Antigens for these TCRs are unknown. Via MiXCR, TCRdb re-called the reads, giving one row per CDR3 protein. Among 84,000 or so distinct CDR3 sequences listed, 40% to 50% were seen once. The specimen was CD8+ T cells from cultured PBMCs, collected from culture after CMV antigen stimulation. The origin of the receptors is a human donor in good health (CMV status not recorded). Some clones in this sample may be carry-over from other donors' samples.

This clonotype was counted between two and nine times. V gene TRBV11-2 combines with J gene TRBJ2-5, with 10 bases that match TRBD2. Trimming removed 8 bases from V and 7 bases from J; junction bases left unmatched: 25. The germline V gene encodes CDR1 SGHAT and CDR2 FQNNGV. This CDR3 comprises 19 residues. This CDR3 reads CASSVTPGSTSGVSATQYF. The CDR3 coding sequence is TGTGCCAGCTCAGTTACGCCTGGGTCCACTAGCGGGGTGAGTGCGACCCAGTACTTC. Using reference TRBV11-2 and TRBJ2-5 for the parts outside the CDR3, the full variable domain is EAGVAQSPRYKIIEKRQSVAFWCNPISGHATLYWYQQILGQGPKLLIQFQNNGVVDDSQLPKDRFSAERLKGVDSTLKIQPAKLEDSAVYLCASSVTPGSTSGVSATQYFGPGTRLLVL.

The rearrangement uses TRBV7-8 and TRBJ2-7; D possibly corresponds to TRBD2 (5 bases). V was clipped by 5 bases and J by 0 bases, with 17 bases between them. The V gene's germline CDR1 is SGHVS and CDR2 FQNEAQ. The CDR3 consists of 16 residues. CDR3 in amino acids: CASSQVVGDYSYEQYF. CDR3 coding DNA: TGTGCCAGCAGCCAGGTCGTGGGAGACTACTCCTACGAGCAGTACTTC.

The rearrangement links TRBV20-1 to TRBJ2-3, with D uncertain. The CDR3 spans 14 residues. The germline gives CDR1 DFQATT, CDR2 SNEGSKA (reference sequence). V was trimmed by 1 base and J by 0 bases, leaving 8 bases between them. Here the CDR3 DNA reads TGCAGTGCTAGAGCCTACTCTAGCACAGATACGCAGTATTTT. Its protein is CSARAYSSTDTQYF.

This clonotype was observed a handful of times. The chain joins TRBV12-3 or TRBV12-4 to TRBJ2-7, with D tentatively TRBD2 (6 bases). The CDR3 extends over 15 amino acids. The V gene lost 1 base and the J gene lost 0 bases, with 10 bases spanning the gap. The CDR3 DNA reads TGTGCCAGCAGTTTAGGGGCGGGGAGCTCCTACGAGCAGTACTTC. It yields the protein CASSLGAGSSYEQYF.

This clonotype was seen many times. The V gene is TRBV7-6, the J gene TRBJ2-6; D not resolved. CDR1 SGHVS and CDR2 FNYEAQ come from the germline V gene. V lost 0 bases and J lost 7, with 10 bases in between. CDR3 length: 15 amino acids. The CDR3 DNA sequence: TGTGCCAGCAGCTTAGCAGAACATGGAGCCAACGTCCTGACTTTC. Protein product: CASSLAEHGANVLTF.

This clonotype was seen only a few times. This chain connects TRBV10-3 to TRBJ2-3; TRBD2 agrees at 11 bases. This CDR3 comprises 16 residues. The germline CDR1 and CDR2 sequences are ENHRY and SYGVKD. Germline trimming cut 7 bases from V and 3 bases from J; bases unmatched to any gene: 9. The CDR3 spells CAITGTSGRGTDTQYF. The CDR3 DNA follows: TGTGCCATCACAGGGACTAGCGGCCGAGGAACAGATACGCAGTATTTT.

In this sample, this clonotype turned up once. This chain joins TRBV7-6 and TRBJ1-1; tentatively, D is TRBD1 (6 bases). The CDR3 sequence is 12 residues long. Deletions cut 5 bases from V and 5 bases from J, with 9 bases between. Germline loops: CDR1 SGHVS, CDR2 FNYEAQ. In DNA, the CDR3 is TGTGCCAGCAGCACCAGGGGAACTGAAGCTTTCTTT. This translates into CASSTRGTEAFF.

This CDR3 reads CASSQTRTSGSDEQFF. The DNA for the CDR3 is TGCGCCAGCAGCCAGACCCGGACTAGCGGGAGTGATGAGCAGTTCTTC. This chain joins TRBV4-1 and TRBJ2-1, with TRBD2 identical over 13 bases. Germline-derived CDR1 and CDR2 are MGHRA and YSYEKL. J lost 8 bases, V lost 3 bases, and 7 bases had no gene match. There are 16 residues in the CDR3.

In its sample, this clonotype was seen many times. J is TRBJ2-7 and V is TRBV7-2; possible D gene TRBD2, 6 bases. Germline V gene lookup returns CDR1 SGHTA and CDR2 FQGNSA. V lost 5 bases and J 5 bases, leaving 13 bases between the germline ends. This CDR3 has 13 residues. The CDR3 loop is CASSAEGGHEQYF. The CDR3 DNA reads TGTGCCAGCAGCGCGGAGGGCGGCCACGAGCAGTACTTC.

V gene TRBV7-3 combines with J gene TRBJ1-2; no clear D. This CDR3 spans 15 amino acids. Germline V gene data show CDR1 as SGHTA and CDR2 as FQGTGA. Trimming cost V 0 bases and J 4 bases, with 12 bases left between them. The CDR3 sequence: CASSLTAGSSYGYTF. The CDR3 bases are TGTGCCAGCAGCTTAACGGCAGGTTCGTCCTATGGCTACACCTTC.

V is TRBV7-6 and J is TRBJ1-6; D unresolved. This CDR3 is built from 16 residues. Germline V gene data show CDR1 as SGHVS and CDR2 as FNYEAQ. Trimming took off 5 bases at V and 0 bases at J, with 11 bases between the two ends. CDR3 in DNA: TGTGCCAGCAGCCTCACGGGATTCTCCTATAATTCACCCCTCCACTTT. Its protein product is CASSLTGFSYNSPLHF.

J is TRBJ1-1 and V is TRBV12-3 or TRBV12-4; 7 positions match TRBD1. The V segment lost 5 bases and the J segment 0 bases; nucleotides outside the gene matches: 3. This CDR3 comprises 14 residues. CDR3 sequence reads: CASSPGGLNTEAFF. The CDR3 DNA follows: TGTGCCAGCAGTCCAGGGGGGCTGAACACTGAAGCTTTCTTT.

This clonotype is a singleton in its sample. This chain joins TRBV27 and TRBJ1-1; unclear D gene. V lost 3 bases, J lost 0 bases, and 8 bases lay in between. The CDR3 spans 14 residues. Per germline, CDR1 MNHEY and CDR2 SMNVEV (reference sequence). CDR3 DNA: TGTGCCAGCAGTTTCGGTTTAATGAACACTGAAGCTTTCTTT. Amino acid sequence: CASSFGLMNTEAFF.

The chain combines TRBV7-9 with TRBJ2-1, with D perhaps TRBD2 (5 bases). This CDR3 spans 15 amino acids. Trimming cost V 3 bases and J 3 bases, with 12 bases left between them. The germline V gene has CDR1 SEHNR and CDR2 FQNEAQ (reference sequence). The CDR3 nucleotides read TGTGCCAGCAGCTTTCTAGCTGGCAGCTACAATGAGCAGTTCTTC. This encodes CASSFLAGSYNEQFF.

The J gene is TRBJ2-7, the V gene TRBV12-3 or TRBV12-4; 7 nucleotides match TRBD2. J lost 6 bases, V lost 5 bases, and 16 bases had no gene match. The CDR3 has 16 residues. The CDR3 DNA is TGTGCCAGCAGTCCCCGGGGTAGCGGGCGAGCGGGCGAGCAGTACTTC. Its translation is CASSPRGSGRAGEQYF.

This clonotype was recorded a few times. The CDR3 region is CASRLGGAHTDTQYF. The DNA of the CDR3 is TGTGCCAGCAGACTTGGCGGGGCTCACACAGATACGCAGTATTTT. V gene TRBV27 combines with J gene TRBJ2-3; tentative D call: TRBD2 (6 bases). CDR1 is MNHEY and CDR2 is SMNVEV in the germline V gene (reference sequence). There are 15 residues in the CDR3. With 6 bases removed from V and 2 bases from J, the gap between germline ends came to 15 bases.

The V call is TRBV7-2, the J call TRBJ1-5; perhaps TRBD1 as D (5 bases). Trimming left V 5 bases short and J 7 bases short, with 12 bases between. The CDR3 is 13 amino acids. From germline, CDR1 is SGHTA and CDR2 FQGNSA. Written as DNA, the CDR3 is TGTGCCAGCAGCGAGGGGAGGAGCCAGCCCCAGCATTTT. It codes for CASSEGRSQPQHF.

V gene TRBV7-3 combines with J gene TRBJ2-2; no reliable D call. The V end lost 3 bases, the J end lost 5 bases, and 7 bases lay between the germline ends. The CDR3 runs 13 residues. Per the germline V gene, CDR1 is SGHTA and CDR2 is FQGTGA. CDR3 nucleotides: TGTGCCAGCAGCTTTGGACGAACCGGGGAGCTGTTTTTT. It yields the protein CASSFGRTGELFF.

This chain uses TRBV20-1 with TRBJ2-6; D is ambiguous. The CDR3 is 14 amino acids. V shed 1 base and J shed 2 bases, with 6 bases lying between them. The V gene's germline CDR1 is DFQATT and CDR2 SNEGSKA (reference sequence). In nucleotides, the CDR3 is TGCAGTGCTAGAGGGGCGCCTGGGGCCAACGTCCTGACTTTC. It encodes CSARGAPGANVLTF.

This clonotype was observed a handful of times. The chain is built from TRBV12-5 and TRBJ2-5; D not certain. This CDR3 is built from 11 residues. Germline loops: CDR1 LGHNT, CDR2 FRNRAP. V was pared by 3 bases and J by 5 bases, with 4 bases between. In DNA, the CDR3 is TGTGCTAGTGGTTTTGGGGAGACCCAGTACTTC. Its translation: CASGFGETQYF.

The gene calls are TRBV6-1 and TRBJ2-6, with 9 nucleotides matching TRBD1. The CDR3 covers 16 residues. CDR1 is MNHNS and CDR2 is SASEGT in the germline V gene. Unmatched junction bases numbered 2, after V lost 4 bases and J lost 1 base. CDR3 in amino acids: CASSGGTGSGANVLTF. The CDR3 DNA is TGTGCCAGCAGTGGGGGGACAGGGTCTGGGGCCAACGTCCTGACTTTC.

The gene calls are TRBV6-1 and TRBJ2-7; 9 bases align to TRBD1. This CDR3 region has 14 residues. The germline gives CDR1 MNHNS, CDR2 SASEGT. Trimming removed 4 bases from V and 0 bases from J; junction bases left unmatched: 1. CDR3 protein: CASSGTGVSYEQYF. CDR3 coding DNA: TGTGCCAGCAGTGGGACAGGGGTCTCCTACGAGCAGTACTTC.

This chain connects TRBV18 to TRBJ2-1, with a weak D call TRBD1 (5 bases). V was trimmed by 3 bases and J by 4 bases, leaving 10 bases between them. Germline lookup yields CDR1 KGHSH and CDR2 LQKENI. The CDR3 has 14 residues. The CDR3 nucleotides are TGTGCCAGCTCACCGGTGACAGCTTACAATGAGCAGTTCTTC. Amino acid sequence: CASSPVTAYNEQFF.